This paragraph reports one T cell receptor (beta chain). Its cognate antigen is unknown. V lost 3 bases to trimming and J lost 4 bases, with 5 bases between them. Germline loops: CDR1 SGHNT, CDR2 YYREEE (reference sequence). The CDR3 totals 12 residues. This record belongs to a study of shared clonotypes between healthy human individuals. Findings and caveats of the study: Estimated richness values were generally larger in naive subsets than in memory subsets. In a handful of donors, about 5% of naive CD4 clonotypes appeared in common.

Several immunoSEQ 96-well plates shared each subset's DNA, each plate a replicate. Original methodology: Because ImmunoSEQ provided only junction sequences with no quality scores, the filtering differed. Profiled with immunoSEQ multiplex PCR; TCRdb holds only in-frame clones, not every one. V and J calls and clone size come straight from that table; D and trimming were deduced from the DNA. The repertoire includes some 2,500,000 clones, less than 95% of them detected once, and about 0.41% sits in the top ten. The TCR comes from a man aged 18 to 29 in good health. Some clones in this sample may be carry-over from other donors' samples. Sequencing was done on a sample of naive CD4+ T cells from PBMCs. Subset defined: CD45RA+ positively selected. The chain carries TRBV5-4 and TRBJ1-3; D uncertain. The CDR3 protein is CASSSVGNTIYF. The CDR3 nucleotides are TGTGCCAGCAGCTCGGTAGGAAACACCATATATTTT.